This T cell receptor beta chain was profiled in a study of blood T cell repertoires in COVID-19. Study information: Italy, Spain and the United States were the sources of the convalescent and acute COVID-19 samples.

In the source study's methods: Quantification of nucleated cells was approximated via reference gene primer amplification. The table came from immunoSEQ multiplex PCR; TCRdb's copy has only in-frame clones and leaves some out. V, J and clone size are those of that table, while D and trimming were read from the DNA. The sample has 75,000 to 95,000 clones; around 88% are singletons. The CDR3 totals 16 residues. V was pared by 3 bases and J by 2 bases, with 15 bases between. The germline V gene has CDR1 SGHDT and CDR2 YYEEEE. The sequencing input was peripheral blood. The chain has TRBV5-6 and TRBJ1-3; a possible D gene is TRBD1 (6 bases). The TCR comes from a man in his sixties with acute or convalescent COVID-19. CDR3 nucleotides: TGTGCCAGCAGCTCTCCGGGACAAAAGGCTGGAAACACCATATATTTT. Translation: CASSSPGQKAGNTIYF.